These 29 T cell receptor beta chains originate from one sample sequenced in a study of breast tumors, draining lymph nodes, adjacent tissues. Samples came from axillary lymph nodes draining the breast cancer. Via MiXCR, TCRdb re-called the multiplex PCR reads, giving one row per CDR3 protein. This sample carries 120,000 or so distinct CDR3 sequences, just under 20% of them seen once, and the ten largest clones take less than 4%. Sequencing was performed on axillary lymph node tissue. Receptors originate from a female donor with breast cancer. Some clones in this sample may be carry-over from other donors' samples.

This clonotype was seen repeatedly, ten times or more. The chain couples TRBV4-1 to TRBJ2-7, with TRBD2 identical over 15 bases. Germline V gene lookup returns CDR1 MGHRA and CDR2 YSYEKL. The CDR3 extends over 15 amino acids. With V trimmed by 4 bases and J by 4 bases, 2 bases remained unmatched. CDR3 in amino acids: CASSRGLAGGYEQYF. CDR3 nucleotide sequence: TGCGCCAGCAGCCGCGGACTAGCGGGAGGGTACGAGCAGTACTTC.

There are many counts of this clonotype. The chain employs TRBV20-1 and TRBJ2-7, with D tentatively TRBD1 or TRBD2 (5 bases each). The CDR3 extends over 14 amino acids. Trimming cost V 6 bases and J 1 base, with 16 bases left between them. Germline V gene data show CDR1 as DFQATT and CDR2 as SNEGSKA (reference sequence). The CDR3 sequence: CSAHRDRASYEQYF. The CDR3 DNA sequence: TGCAGTGCACACCGGGACCGAGCGTCCTACGAGCAGTACTTC.

As to this clonotype: It may be a read error: a sequence one base away is much more abundant. This sequence joins TRBV27 and TRBJ1-2; no clear D. The CDR3 is made up of 14 amino acids. Germline CDR1 MNHEY, CDR2 SMNVEV (reference sequence). CDR3 sequence (DNA): TGTGCCAGCAGTTTATTGGCGAGTAACTATGGCCACACCTTC. It encodes CASSLLASNYGHTF.

The chain recombines TRBV3-1 with TRBJ2-3; D is possibly TRBD2 (6 bases). Germline V lookup: CDR1 LGHDT, CDR2 YNNKEL (reference sequence). V lost 0 bases to trimming and J lost 3 bases, with 16 bases between them. This CDR3 is 17 amino acids long. CDR3 sequence: CASSQDKGRGRTDTQYF. In DNA, the CDR3 is TGTGCCAGCAGCCAAGATAAGGGGCGAGGGAGGACAGATACGCAGTATTTT.

For this clonotype: A much larger clone lies a single base off, so this may be a read error. V and J are TRBV20-1 and TRBJ1-2; TRBD1 matches 10 bases. V dropped 2 bases and J dropped 7; count of bases not matched to a gene: 7. CDR1 is DFQATT, CDR2 SNEGSKA, per germline (reference sequence). This CDR3 region has 14 residues. The CDR3: CSARRQGAFTGYTF. CDR3 sequence (DNA): TGCAGTGCTAGAAGACAGGGGGCCTTTACTGGCTACACCTTC.

This sequence joins TRBV30 and TRBJ2-4, with 13 bases lining up with TRBD2. Per germline, CDR1 GTSNPN and CDR2 SVGIG (reference sequence). V lost 6 bases to trimming and J lost 7 bases; unmatched junction nucleotides: 9. The CDR3 has 15 amino acids. This CDR3 reads CACSGTSGTRNIQYF. The CDR3 DNA is TGTGCCTGCTCCGGGACTAGCGGGACTCGGAACATTCAGTACTTC.

In its sample, this clonotype was seen a few times. V usage is TRBV6-5 and J usage is TRBJ1-2, with a possible D match to TRBD1 (6 bases). The V and J ends lost 7 bases and 5 bases respectively, with 17 bases between them. The CDR3 is 14 residues long. Germline CDR1 reads MNHEY; CDR2 reads SVGAGI. CDR3 loop: CASKRQATAYGYTF. The CDR3 DNA sequence: TGTGCCAGCAAGCGACAGGCGACCGCGTATGGCTACACCTTC.

Worth noting for this clonotype: This may arise from a read error, as a much more abundant clone is one base away. V gene TRBV11-2 combines with J gene TRBJ2-1; D could derive from TRBD1 or TRBD2 (5 bases each). Per germline, CDR1 SGHAT and CDR2 FQNNGV. The CDR3 extends over 16 amino acids. As DNA, the CDR3 is TGTGCCAGCAGCTTAGGGGGGTTGAGCTCCTACAATGGGCAGTTCTTC. Its translation: CASSLGGLSSYNGQFF.

The chain combines TRBV7-9 with TRBJ2-4; D is perhaps TRBD2 (6 bases). Trimming pared 4 bases from V and 3 bases from J, leaving 13 bases between. This CDR3 spans 15 amino acids. Germline V gives CDR1 SEHNR, CDR2 FQNEAQ (reference sequence). The CDR3 protein is CASSSVEEGKNIQYF. The CDR3 coding sequence is TGTGCCAGCAGCTCAGTGGAGGAGGGCAAAAACATTCAGTACTTC.

This clonotype was observed many times. The rearrangement links TRBV9 to TRBJ2-7, with 10 bases aligning to TRBD1. Per the germline V gene, CDR1 is SGDLS and CDR2 is YYNGEE. Trimming at V came to 4 bases and at J to 5 bases, leaving 9 bases not matched to a gene. This CDR3 contains 15 residues. As DNA, the CDR3 is TGTGCCAGCAGCCCGGGGACAGGGGCCCTAGACGAGCAGTACTTC. Translation gives CASSPGTGALDEQYF.

This clonotype has a count of ten or more. V and J are TRBV7-2 and TRBJ2-5, with TRBD2 matching 10 bases. The CDR3 runs to 16 residues. Germline-derived CDR1 and CDR2 are SGHTA and FQGNSA. The J segment lost 4 bases and the V segment lost 0 bases, leaving 5 bases of the junction unmatched. The CDR3 nucleotides read TGTGCCAGCAGCTTAGCGCTAGCGGGAGTACGAGAGACCCAGTACTTC. Translated, it gives CASSLALAGVRETQYF.

This clonotype was counted at least ten times. The J gene is TRBJ1-2, the V gene TRBV20-1; D gene unclear. The CDR3 length is 13 residues. V was clipped by 5 bases and J by 4 bases, with 14 bases between them. The germline V gene has CDR1 DFQATT and CDR2 SNEGSKA (reference sequence). CDR3 protein: CSAHLTSSYGYTF. The CDR3 DNA reads TGCAGTGCTCACCTGACGAGTAGCTATGGCTACACCTTC.

This clonotype appeared many times. The chain employs TRBV20-1 and TRBJ2-7, with 9 bases fitting TRBD1. Germline V gene sequence: CDR1 DFQATT, CDR2 SNEGSKA (reference sequence). The CDR3 covers 14 residues. The V gene end was trimmed by 5 bases and the J gene end by 5 bases; junction bases not matched to a gene: 10. CDR3 bases: TGCAGTGCTCCCCATAGGGACAGGGAGGACGAGCAGTACTTC. It encodes CSAPHRDREDEQYF.

Ten or more counts support this clonotype. The J gene is TRBJ2-1, the V gene TRBV20-1; D may correspond to TRBD1 or TRBD2 (5 bases each). Germline CDR1 reads DFQATT; CDR2 reads SNEGSKA (reference sequence). This CDR3 has 14 residues. Trimming shortened V by 1 base and J by 6 bases, and 13 bases separated the two germline ends. The CDR3 is CSARGWGPLNEQFF. CDR3 nucleotides: TGCAGTGCTAGAGGGTGGGGACCGCTCAATGAGCAGTTCTTC.

The genes are TRBV28 and TRBJ2-3; tentative D call: TRBD1 (7 bases). CDR3 size: 15 residues. Trimming cost V 10 bases and J 2 bases, with 19 bases left between them. Per germline, CDR1 MDHEN and CDR2 SYDVKM. In DNA, the CDR3 is TGTGCCACCCAGGGGGGTGATCGACTCACAGATACGCAGTATTTT. As protein: CATQGGDRLTDTQYF.

This clonotype has just one count. A much larger clone sits a single nucleotide away, making a read error possible. J is TRBJ1-4 and V is TRBV30; D gene ambiguous. CDR1 and CDR2 (germline): GTSNPN, SVGIG (reference sequence). This CDR3 has 11 amino acids. The CDR3 spells CAWSDNEILFF. DNA for the CDR3: TGTGCCTGGAGCGACAATGAAATACTGTTTTTT. The whole variable domain, remainder taken from reference TRBV30 and TRBJ1-4, is SQTIHQWPATLVQPVGSPLSLECTVEGTSNPNLYWYRQAAGRGLQLLFYSVGIGQISSEVPQNLSASRPQDRQFILSSKKLLLSDSGFYLCAWSDNEILFFGSGTQLSVL.

This clonotype was detected many times. The V call is TRBV14, the J call TRBJ2-7; D is unclear. CDR3 size: 13 residues. Trimming shortened V by 1 base and J by 3 bases, and 7 bases separated the two germline ends. Germline-derived CDR1 and CDR2 are SGHDN and FVKESK. The CDR3 spells CASSQGTVYEQYF. In DNA form, the CDR3 reads TGTGCCAGCAGCCAAGGCACAGTCTACGAGCAGTACTTC.

The genes are TRBV18 and TRBJ1-5; D is possibly TRBD1 (5 bases). Germline values: CDR1 KGHSH, CDR2 LQKENI. The CDR3 consists of 14 residues. V was cut by 2 bases and J by 6 bases, with 11 bases left in between. The CDR3 bases are TGTGCCAGCTCACCAGGGGGAAACTCTCAGCCCCAGCATTTT. It is translated as CASSPGGNSQPQHF.

This clonotype was picked up many times. V usage is TRBV7-2 and J usage is TRBJ1-2; 7 nucleotides line up with TRBD1. The germline V gene has CDR1 SGHTA and CDR2 FQGNSA. CDR3 length: 13 amino acids. With 5 bases clipped from V and 3 bases from J, the junction kept 3 bases outside the gene matches. This CDR3 is CASSRDRYYGYTF. The CDR3 DNA reads TGTGCCAGCAGCCGGGACAGATACTATGGCTACACCTTC.

This clonotype was counted many times. V usage is TRBV20-1 and J usage is TRBJ2-2, with D perhaps TRBD1 or TRBD2 (5 bases each). Trimming took 5 bases from V and 4 from J, leaving 17 bases between them. CDR3 size: 15 residues. Germline loops: CDR1 DFQATT, CDR2 SNEGSKA (reference sequence). The CDR3 reads CSAWDRSKSTGELFF. CDR3 nucleotides: TGCAGTGCTTGGGACCGCTCAAAGTCCACCGGGGAGCTGTTTTTT.

This clonotype came up many times. This chain connects TRBV10-1 to TRBJ2-1; a weak D match, TRBD2 (5 bases). Germline CDR1 WNHNN, CDR2 SYGVQD (reference sequence). This CDR3 comprises 15 residues. V gave up 3 bases and J gave up 0 bases, with 9 bases separating them. CDR3 residues: CASSDGGGSYNEQFF. The CDR3 DNA follows: TGCGCCAGCAGTGATGGAGGAGGCTCCTACAATGAGCAGTTCTTC.

This clonotype has a count of ten or more. V usage is TRBV6-1 and J usage is TRBJ1-2; maybe TRBD1 (6 bases). Germline CDR1 and CDR2: MNHNS and SASEGT. This CDR3 region has 15 residues. The V end was cut by 6 bases, the J end by 5 bases, with 19 bases between. This chain's CDR3 is CASRKQGRPGYGYTF. In DNA form, the CDR3 reads TGTGCCAGCAGGAAACAGGGCCGGCCCGGGTATGGCTACACCTTC.

This clonotype showed up many times. This chain joins TRBV25-1 and TRBJ2-1; D is perhaps TRBD2 (8 bases). Germline lookup yields CDR1 MGHDK and CDR2 SYGVNS. With 4 bases removed from V and 0 bases from J, the gap between germline ends came to 19 bases. This CDR3 has 18 residues. The CDR3 here is CASSGTGESGSSYNEQFF. The CDR3 DNA follows: TGTGCCAGCAGTGGAACAGGGGAAAGCGGGAGCTCCTACAATGAGCAGTTCTTC.

On this clonotype itself: A much larger clone lies one base from this, so it may be a read error. The V and J genes are TRBV14 and TRBJ2-5; D unresolved. CDR1 is SGHDN and CDR2 is FVKESK in the germline V gene. The CDR3 totals 14 residues. CDR3 coding DNA: TGTGCCGGCAGCCAAGTCCTTCCGTCCGGGACCCAGTACTTC. It translates to CAGSQVLPSGTQYF.

This clonotype showed up many times. This chain joins TRBV4-1 and TRBJ2-7; D is unclear. Germline V gene lookup returns CDR1 MGHRA and CDR2 YSYEKL. The CDR3 spans 15 residues. V gave up 2 bases and J gave up 7 bases, with 18 bases separating them. As DNA, the CDR3 is TGCGCCAGCAGCCAACAAACAGCCGCCACCGGGGAGCAGTACTTC. Protein product: CASSQQTAATGEQYF.

This clonotype appeared many times. V gene TRBV5-1 combines with J gene TRBJ1-5; D is ambiguous. The germline V gene encodes CDR1 SGHRS and CDR2 YFSETQ. The CDR3 covers 16 residues. Trimming took 0 bases from V and 4 from J, leaving 14 bases between them. CDR3: CASSLAPIQDNQPQHF. CDR3 coding DNA: TGCGCCAGCAGCTTGGCCCCCATTCAAGATAATCAGCCCCAGCATTTT.

With regard to this clonotype: It may be a read error: a sequence one base away is much more abundant. The chain uses TRBV3-1 and TRBJ2-1; no clear D. Trimming took 2 bases from V and 6 from J, leaving 5 bases between them. The CDR3 has 12 residues. Germline loops: CDR1 LGHDT, CDR2 YNNKEL (reference sequence). The CDR3 region has the DNA TGTGCCAGCAGCCAATATCGCAATGAGCAGTTCTTC. Protein product: CASSQYRNEQFF.

This clonotype was counted many times. The gene calls are TRBV2 and TRBJ1-5; maybe TRBD1 (5 bases). CDR1 and CDR2 (germline): SNHLY, FYNNEI. V was shortened by 3 bases and J by 0 bases, with 6 bases between the two germline ends. This CDR3 has 14 residues. CDR3 coding DNA: TGTGCCAGCAGTGATACAGGTAGCAATCAGCCCCAGCATTTT. This gives the protein CASSDTGSNQPQHF.

This clonotype was counted a few times. Given a much more abundant clone one base away, this may be a read error. The V and J genes are TRBV7-9 and TRBJ1-2; D might be TRBD1 (6 bases). Per germline, CDR1 SEHNR and CDR2 FQNEAQ (reference sequence). CDR3 length: 14 residues. CDR3 bases: TGTGCCGGCAGCTTAGCGTTCGCAGGGGATGGCTACACCTTC. The encoded protein is CAGSLAFAGDGYTF.